Listed here are 26 T cell receptor beta chains from one sample, sequenced in a study of blood T cell repertoires in COVID-19. Assay used: immunoSEQ multiplex PCR; TCRdb lists only in-frame clones, some missing. The sample consists of roughly 120,000 clones, roughly 80% of them appearing once. The material sequenced was peripheral blood. The receptors shown here come from an older man with acute or convalescent COVID-19.

Here the CDR3 DNA reads TGTGCCAGCAGCTTTAACAGGGAAAGCACAGATACGCAGTATTTT. Protein product: CASSFNRESTDTQYF. This chain connects TRBV7-3 to TRBJ2-3; a weak D match, TRBD1 (6 bases). Germline V CDR1 and CDR2: SGHTA, FQGTGA. The CDR3 length is 15 residues. V lost 3 bases to trimming and J lost 0 bases, with 10 bases between them.

The J gene is TRBJ2-7, the V gene TRBV7-6; 11 bases are shared with TRBD1. With 5 bases clipped from V and 6 bases from J, the junction kept 3 bases outside the gene matches. The CDR3 is 13 amino acids. CDR1 and CDR2 from the germline V gene are SGHVS and FNYEAQ. In DNA form, the CDR3 reads TGTGCCAGCAGCCCCGGGACAGGGGGCGAGCAGTACTTC. Encoded protein: CASSPGTGGEQYF.

The chain links TRBV19 to TRBJ2-1; D uncertain. Deletions cut 6 bases from V and 3 bases from J, with 12 bases between. The germline V gene has CDR1 LNHDA and CDR2 SQIVND (reference sequence). CDR3 size: 14 residues. CDR3 protein: CASSNLRGYNEQFF. The DNA of the CDR3 is TGTGCCAGTAGCAACCTCAGAGGCTACAATGAGCAGTTCTTC.

As for this clone: Mismatch with germline at one junction end may stem from a read error. Other DNA sequences within the sample encode an identical CDR3. V usage is TRBV7-2 and J usage is TRBJ1-2, with 7 bases aligning to TRBD1. The germline CDR1 and CDR2 sequences are SGHTA and FQGNSA. This CDR3 spans 17 amino acids. The DNA of the CDR3 is TGTGCCAGTAGCTTAGCCGCGGGACAGACTACTAACTATGGCTACACCTTC. This translates into CASSLAAGQTTNYGYTF.

The chain uses TRBV12-3 or TRBV12-4 and TRBJ1-1; no clear D gene. Trimming took 3 bases from V and 2 from J, leaving 7 bases between them. This CDR3 contains 13 residues. The CDR3 bases are TGTGCCAGCAGTTTCGTCAGTAACACTGAAGCTTTCTTT. Translation gives CASSFVSNTEAFF.

CDR3 amino acids: CASSTGANTEAFF. The CDR3 nucleotides read TGTGCCAGCTCCACAGGGGCGAACACTGAAGCTTTCTTT. The chain couples TRBV18 to TRBJ1-1, with 7 bases that match TRBD1. CDR3 length: 13 residues. Germline V lookup: CDR1 KGHSH, CDR2 LQKENI. The trim removed 6 bases at V and 1 base at J, leaving 2 bases unmatched.

The chain couples TRBV6-2 or TRBV6-3 to TRBJ2-7, with 11 bases that match TRBD1. In germline, CDR1 is MNHEY, CDR2 SVGEGT. The junction had 4 bases not matched to a gene; V was cut back by 2 bases and J by 4 bases. The CDR3 loop spans 15 amino acids. CDR3 coding DNA: TGTGCCAGCAGTTACCGGGACAGGGGGTTGTACGAGCAGTACTTC. Its translation is CASSYRDRGLYEQYF.

The CDR3 nucleotides read TGTGCCAGCAGTCCCCGGAGGGGGCTATTCACTGAAGCTTTCTTT. Translation gives CASSPRRGLFTEAFF. This chain connects TRBV6-5 to TRBJ1-1, with 7 bases identical to TRBD1. The J segment lost 4 bases and the V segment lost 5 bases, leaving 10 bases of the junction unmatched. Looked up from germline, CDR1 is MNHEY and CDR2 is SVGAGI. The CDR3 is 15 amino acids.

V is TRBV27 and J is TRBJ2-7; D may be TRBD1 (7 bases). V was clipped by 8 bases and J by 2 bases, with 19 bases between them. Per the germline V gene, CDR1 is MNHEY and CDR2 is SMNVEV (reference sequence). The CDR3 consists of 15 residues. The CDR3 loop reads CASRGGGTETYEQYF. The CDR3 nucleotides read TGTGCCAGCCGCGGTGGAGGGACAGAAACCTACGAGCAGTACTTC.

The CDR3 region is CAWMSTLYTGELFF. The DNA of the CDR3 is TGTGCCTGGATGAGTACGCTTTACACCGGGGAGCTGTTTTTT. This chain uses TRBV30 with TRBJ2-2; D gene unclear. Looked up from germline, CDR1 is GTSNPN and CDR2 is SVGIG (reference sequence). CDR3 length: 14 amino acids. With 4 bases removed from V and 3 bases from J, the gap between germline ends came to 12 bases. Full variable domain (missing parts from reference TRBV30 and TRBJ2-2): SQTIHQWPATLVQPVGSPLSLECTVEGTSNPNLYWYRQAAGRGLQLLFYSVGIGQISSEVPQNLSASRPQDRQFILSSKKLLLSDSGFYLCAWMSTLYTGELFFGEGSRLTVL.

The CDR3 DNA follows: TGTGCCAGTAGTGACAGGGGATTCACCGGGGAGCTGTTTTTT. Encoded protein: CASSDRGFTGELFF. The V call is TRBV19, the J call TRBJ2-2; 8 bases fit TRBD1. This CDR3 is built from 14 residues. V shed 5 bases, J shed 4 bases, and the junction held 3 bases outside the gene matches. Germline assignment: CDR1 LNHDA and CDR2 SQIVND (reference sequence).

The J gene is TRBJ1-2, the V gene TRBV2; tentatively, D is TRBD1 (5 bases). The CDR3 is 15 amino acids. Trimming left V 1 base short and J 4 bases short, with 13 bases between. Germline values: CDR1 SNHLY, CDR2 FYNNEI. The CDR3 sequence: CASSEEGRGGYGYTF. In DNA, the CDR3 is TGTGCCAGCAGTGAAGAGGGGCGCGGGGGCTATGGCTACACCTTC.

CDR3 sequence (DNA): TGTGCCAGCTCACCGGACAGGGGAAACACCATATATTTT. Encoded protein: CASSPDRGNTIYF. The chain couples TRBV18 to TRBJ1-3, with 7 bases matching TRBD1. The ends lost 3 bases at V and 4 bases at J; junction bases unmatched: 0. Germline V gives CDR1 KGHSH, CDR2 LQKENI. The CDR3 contains 13 residues.

The rearrangement joins TRBV6-6 to TRBJ2-3, with 11 bases that match TRBD2. J was trimmed by 6 bases and V by 5 bases; bases with no gene match: 13. The CDR3 is made up of 17 amino acids. Germline V gives CDR1 MNHNY, CDR2 SVGAGI (reference sequence). In DNA, the CDR3 is TGTGCCAGCAGTCCCTCGGAAGGTAGCGGGGGGGTGGATACGCAGTATTTT. Amino acid sequence: CASSPSEGSGGVDTQYF.

This chain joins TRBV6-6 and TRBJ2-1; tentative D call: TRBD2 (7 bases). Trimming took off 2 bases at V and 7 bases at J, with 15 bases between the two ends. This CDR3 is 15 amino acids long. Germline lookup yields CDR1 MNHNY and CDR2 SVGAGI (reference sequence). Here the CDR3 DNA reads TGTGCCAGCAGTTACAGGGGGGGCATGGGGAATGAGCAGTTCTTC. Translated, it gives CASSYRGGMGNEQFF.

The chain uses TRBV15 and TRBJ2-2; TRBD2 aligns across 11 bases. The CDR3 is 20 amino acids. V lost 0 bases, J lost 6 bases, and 15 bases stayed unmatched. CDR1 LNHNV and CDR2 YYDKDF come from the germline V gene (reference sequence). CDR3 in DNA: TGTGCCACCAGCAGAGATCCCCCGGTCCGTAGCGGGAGGGCATCCGGGGAGCTGTTTTTT. Protein sequence: CATSRDPPVRSGRASGELFF.

J is TRBJ2-1 and V is TRBV5-1; perhaps TRBD1 as D (6 bases). V gave up 6 bases and J gave up 6 bases, with 16 bases separating them. Germline-derived CDR1 and CDR2 are SGHRS and YFSETQ. CDR3 length: 14 amino acids. This CDR3 is CASTYGQTLNEQFF. The DNA for the CDR3 is TGCGCCAGCACATATGGACAGACACTCAATGAGCAGTTCTTC.

This chain connects TRBV5-4 to TRBJ2-3; 10 nucleotides match TRBD1. V lost 2 bases to trimming and J lost 5 bases; unmatched junction nucleotides: 2. The V gene's germline CDR1 is SGHNT and CDR2 YYREEE (reference sequence). The CDR3 contains 14 residues. CDR3: CASSFGQGGDTQYF. Written as DNA, the CDR3 is TGTGCCAGCAGCTTCGGACAGGGGGGAGATACGCAGTATTTT.

CDR3 residues: CASSYSVWRRTSGTDTQYF. For the CDR3, the DNA is TGTGCCAGCAGCTATAGTGTGTGGAGGAGGACTAGCGGCACAGATACGCAGTATTTT. The chain joins TRBV13 to TRBJ2-3, with 9 bases fitting TRBD2. The germline V gene encodes CDR1 PRHDT and CDR2 FYEKMQ (reference sequence). V trimming: 4 bases; J trimming: 1 base; junction bases outside the gene matches: 15. This CDR3 is 19 amino acids long.

The chain couples TRBV20-1 to TRBJ1-6, with 8 bases identical to TRBD1. The CDR3 consists of 15 residues. From germline, CDR1 is DFQATT and CDR2 SNEGSKA (reference sequence). After removal of 3 bases from V and 2 bases from J, the junction contained 3 bases not matched to a gene. CDR3 sequence reads: CSASQGAPYNSPLHF. The DNA of the CDR3 is TGCAGTGCTAGTCAGGGGGCTCCCTATAATTCACCCCTCCACTTT.

The J gene is TRBJ2-7, the V gene TRBV7-9; 7 nucleotides match TRBD1. CDR1 and CDR2 (germline): SEHNR, FQNEAQ (reference sequence). The CDR3 length is 13 residues. Trimming took 7 bases from V and 3 from J; bases not matched to a gene: 6. The CDR3 DNA reads as TGTGCCAGCACCCTCGACAGGGTCTACGAGCAGTACTTC. It codes for CASTLDRVYEQYF.

The chain is built from TRBV18 and TRBJ1-1; possible D gene TRBD1, 6 bases. V was trimmed by 1 base and J by 0 bases, leaving 9 bases between them. The CDR3 consists of 15 residues. Germline loops: CDR1 KGHSH, CDR2 LQKENI. Here the CDR3 reads CASSPLGDMNTEAFF. CDR3 DNA sequence: TGTGCCAGCTCACCACTGGGGGACATGAACACTGAAGCTTTCTTT.

The rearrangement links TRBV11-2 to TRBJ1-2; no firm D call. Germline CDR1 SGHAT, CDR2 FQNNGV. CDR3 length: 14 residues. With 5 bases removed from V and 4 bases from J, the gap between germline ends came to 14 bases. The CDR3 protein is CASSPLGISYGYTF. The CDR3 nucleotides read TGTGCCAGCAGCCCTCTCGGGATCAGCTATGGCTACACCTTC. The full variable domain, completed using reference TRBV11-2 and TRBJ1-2, is EAGVAQSPRYKIIEKRQSVAFWCNPISGHATLYWYQQILGQGPKLLIQFQNNGVVDDSQLPKDRFSAERLKGVDSTLKIQPAKLEDSAVYLCASSPLGISYGYTFGSGTRLTVV.

This chain joins TRBV12-3 or TRBV12-4 and TRBJ1-1; the D is unclear. The V gene lost 6 bases and the J gene lost 1 base, with 9 bases spanning the gap. The CDR3 has 13 residues. The CDR3 coding sequence is TGTGCCAGCAGGATCGCGGGGAACACTGAAGCTTTCTTT. It encodes CASRIAGNTEAFF.

V gene TRBV4-2 combines with J gene TRBJ1-6; TRBD1 agrees at 7 bases. After removal of 4 bases from V and 8 bases from J, the junction contained 8 bases not matched to a gene. Germline CDR1 is LGHNA and CDR2 is YNFKEQ. CDR3 size: 15 residues. In DNA, the CDR3 is TGTGCCAGCAGCCCAAACGACAGGGAAGATTCACCCCTCCACTTT. The encoded protein is CASSPNDREDSPLHF.

The chain couples TRBV4-2 to TRBJ1-1; D is unresolved. This CDR3 region has 13 residues. Per the germline V gene, CDR1 is LGHNA and CDR2 is YNFKEQ. Trimming stripped 0 bases from V and 11 bases from J, with 13 bases between. In DNA, the CDR3 is TGTGCCAGCAGCCAAGAATCGAGGGATGGGGCTTTCTTT. This encodes CASSQESRDGAFF.